This T cell receptor (beta chain) stems from a study of T cell changes during pregnancy in multiple sclerosis. CDR3 length equals 17 residues. Germline-derived CDR1 and CDR2 are SGHRS and YFSETQ. V was pared by 5 bases and J by 7 bases, with 16 bases of the junction left unmatched. Clones were read by immunoSEQ multiplex PCR, and TCRdb kept only the in-frame ones, dropping some. This sample has approximately 61,000 clones, with 70% to 90% found just once. This receptor was taken from a female donor with multiple sclerosis, enrolled in a pregnancy study. The chain links TRBV5-1 to TRBJ2-1, with 9 positions matching TRBD1. The source was peripheral blood, collected in the first trimester of pregnancy. DNA of the CDR3: TGCGCCAGCAGTCCGGACAGGGGCGAACTCCACCCAAATGAGCAGTTCTTC. This sequence encodes CASSPDRGELHPNEQFF.